The 14 T cell receptor beta chains below come from one sample, sequenced in a study of blood T cell repertoires in COVID-19. This table comes from immunoSEQ multiplex PCR, and its TCRdb copy is limited to in-frame clones, with some not included. The table has about 210,000 clones, approximately 82% seen once. The source material was peripheral blood. Receptors were obtained from a woman aged 40 to 55 with acute or convalescent COVID-19.

The chain uses TRBV3-1 (or the pseudogene TRBV3-2) and TRBJ2-7; D remains unclear. The CDR3 spans 14 residues. The V gene's germline CDR1 is LGHDT and CDR2 YNNKEL (reference sequence). The V end was cut by 0 bases, the J end by 4 bases, with 10 bases between. The CDR3 region has the DNA TGTGCCAGCAGCCAAGACGGTCCTTGGTACGAGCAGTACTTC. It specifies CASSQDGPWYEQYF.

The V and J genes are TRBV6-1 and TRBJ1-1; D is unresolved. V lost 3 bases and J 1 base, leaving 12 bases between the germline ends. This CDR3 region has 15 residues. The V gene's germline CDR1 is MNHNS and CDR2 SASEGT. As DNA, the CDR3 is TGTGCCAGCAGTGATCGGATAGCCCCGAACACTGAAGCTTTCTTT. Translated: CASSDRIAPNTEAFF.

Written as DNA, the CDR3 is TGCGCCAGCAGTGATCGGTCCTCGAATGAAAAACTGTTTTTT. This codes for CASSDRSSNEKLFF. The chain has TRBV10-1 and TRBJ1-4, with D unresolved. The CDR3 covers 14 residues. Germline V gene lookup returns CDR1 WNHNN and CDR2 SYGVQD (reference sequence). V lost 3 bases and J 5 bases, leaving 10 bases between the germline ends.

This clone was seen once. The chain couples TRBV20-1 to TRBJ1-5, with D possibly TRBD1 on 6 matching bases. Trimming pared 3 bases from V and 7 bases from J, leaving 13 bases between. Germline CDR1 is DFQATT and CDR2 is SNEGSKA (reference sequence). This CDR3 has 13 amino acids. The CDR3 sequence: CSASSGAGQPQHF. CDR3 nucleotides: TGCAGTGCTAGTTCAGGGGCAGGGCAGCCCCAGCATTTT.

The chain employs TRBV23-1 and TRBJ2-7; a possible D gene is TRBD1 (6 bases). TRBV23-1 carries the ORF label, with uncertain function. The V end lost 0 bases, the J end lost 3 bases, and 12 bases lay between the germline ends. The length of the CDR3 is 15 residues. The CDR3 bases are TGCGCCAGCAGTCAATCCCACCGACAGGTCTACGAGCAGTACTTC. This gives the protein CASSQSHRQVYEQYF.

The chain joins TRBV2 to TRBJ2-1; the D gene is possibly TRBD1 (6 bases). The germline CDR1 and CDR2 sequences are SNHLY and FYNNEI. The CDR3 contains 15 residues. V was clipped by 8 bases and J by 1 base, with 15 bases between them. The CDR3 bases are TGTGCCAGCGCTGTCGTCCAGGGGTCCTACAATGAGCAGTTCTTC. It yields the protein CASAVVQGSYNEQFF.

The chain couples TRBV11-2 to TRBJ2-1; D unresolved. Germline V lookup: CDR1 SGHAT, CDR2 FQNNGV. V lost 4 bases and J 0 bases, leaving 10 bases between the germline ends. The CDR3 length is 15 residues. The CDR3 spells CASSSGLSSYNEQFF. CDR3 DNA: TGTGCCAGCAGCTCCGGGTTGAGCTCCTACAATGAGCAGTTCTTC.

V gene TRBV19 combines with J gene TRBJ2-1, with 10 bases that match TRBD2. Per germline, CDR1 LNHDA and CDR2 SQIVND (reference sequence). V shed 2 bases and J 8 bases; nucleotides not matched to a gene: 9. This CDR3 has 16 residues. The CDR3 spells CASSITPSGGPHEQFF. The CDR3 nucleotides are TGTGCCAGTAGTATAACCCCTAGCGGGGGTCCTCATGAGCAGTTCTTC.

The chain employs TRBV20-1 and TRBJ2-7; D is unresolved. The CDR3 is 14 amino acids. From germline, CDR1 is DFQATT and CDR2 SNEGSKA (reference sequence). V lost 3 bases and J 2 bases, leaving 14 bases between the germline ends. CDR3 coding DNA: TGCAGTGCTAGTGGCCCCGCAGGAACCTACGAGCAGTACTTC. Translation: CSASGPAGTYEQYF.

The J gene is TRBJ2-3, the V gene TRBV4-3; 9 bases agree with TRBD1. This CDR3 is 15 amino acids long. The germline V gene encodes CDR1 LGHNA and CDR2 YSLEER. Trimming cost V 0 bases and J 6 bases; bases outside gene matches: 4. In DNA form, the CDR3 reads TGCGCCAGCAGCCAAGACCGCGGACAGGGGGATACGCAGTATTTT. This encodes CASSQDRGQGDTQYF.

This chain joins TRBV12-3 or TRBV12-4 and TRBJ1-2; D may be TRBD1 (5 bases). The V end lost 5 bases, the J end lost 3 bases, and 7 bases lay between the germline ends. This CDR3 has 12 residues. DNA of the CDR3: TGTGCCAGCAGTCGCAGGGACTATGGCTACACCTTC. Translation: CASSRRDYGYTF.

The rearrangement uses TRBV9 and TRBJ1-4, with a possible D match to TRBD1 (6 bases). In germline, CDR1 is SGDLS, CDR2 YYNGEE. This CDR3 comprises 15 residues. V dropped 0 bases and J dropped 1 base, with 7 bases sitting between them. CDR3 sequence: CASSVEQGTNEKLFF. The CDR3 DNA sequence: TGTGCCAGCAGCGTAGAACAGGGAACTAATGAAAAACTGTTTTTT.

This chain joins TRBV4-3 and TRBJ2-7; 8 bases map to TRBD2. The CDR3 runs 15 residues. Germline CDR1 and CDR2: LGHNA and YSLEER. Trimming took 4 bases from V and 5 from J; bases not matched to a gene: 10. CDR3 nucleotide sequence: TGCGCCAGCAGCCTGAGCGGGAGATCTACCCACGAGCAGTACTTC. It is translated as CASSLSGRSTHEQYF.

V is TRBV14 and J is TRBJ2-5; possibly TRBD2 for D (5 bases). The germline CDR1 and CDR2 sequences are SGHDN and FVKESK. V was clipped by 0 bases and J by 6 bases, with 11 bases between them. There are 14 residues in the CDR3. CDR3 nucleotides: TGTGCCAGCAGCCAAGATCTGCGGGTGAAGACCCAGTACTTC. Protein product: CASSQDLRVKTQYF.